The clone carrying this TCR beta chain was seen a few times. The target antigen is unknown. Germline CDR1 ENHRY, CDR2 SYGVKD. Between the trimmed V and J ends, which lost 3 bases and 2 bases, there was a span of 12 bases. The CDR3 spans 15 residues. Each donor (without exception) was a healthy Caucasian. MiXCR, run by TCRdb on the 5' RACE reads, gives a single entry per CDR3 protein. The table includes fewer than 500,000 distinct CDR3 sequences, 24% detected once. The entry originates in a study of identical twins. Regarding the study as a whole: With monozygotic twins, out-of-frame TCR alpha sharing exceeded what models estimated.

The same data also contributed to another study, on T cells expressing NK-cell markers. According to that study: Of the CD8+ T cells in a handful of donors, roughly 1.0-7.5% belonged to dominant NKG2C+ clonotypes.

The clonotype comes from a young woman in good health. The specimen sequenced was CD4+ T cells sorted from blood. V usage is TRBV10-3 and J usage is TRBJ2-3; D is unresolved. The CDR3 region is CAISDRAGFTDTQYF. CDR3 DNA: TGTGCCATCAGTGATCGGGCCGGATTCACAGATACGCAGTATTTT.